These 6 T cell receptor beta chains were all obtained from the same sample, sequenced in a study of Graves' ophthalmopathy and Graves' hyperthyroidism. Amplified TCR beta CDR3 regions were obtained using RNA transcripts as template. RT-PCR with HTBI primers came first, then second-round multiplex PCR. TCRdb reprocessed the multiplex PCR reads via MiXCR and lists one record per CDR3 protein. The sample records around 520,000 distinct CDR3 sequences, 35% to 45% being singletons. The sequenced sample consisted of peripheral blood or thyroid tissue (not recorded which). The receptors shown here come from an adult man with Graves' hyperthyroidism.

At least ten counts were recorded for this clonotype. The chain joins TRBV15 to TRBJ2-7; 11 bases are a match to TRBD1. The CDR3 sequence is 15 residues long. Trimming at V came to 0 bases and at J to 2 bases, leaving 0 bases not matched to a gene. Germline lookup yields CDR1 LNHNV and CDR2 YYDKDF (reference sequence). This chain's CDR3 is CATSREGQGAYEQYF. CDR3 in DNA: TGTGCCACCAGCAGAGAGGGACAGGGGGCCTACGAGCAGTACTTC.

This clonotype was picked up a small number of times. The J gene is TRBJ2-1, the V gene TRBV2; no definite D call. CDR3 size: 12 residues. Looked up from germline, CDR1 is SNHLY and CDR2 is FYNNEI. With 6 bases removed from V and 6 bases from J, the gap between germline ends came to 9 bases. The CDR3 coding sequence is TGTGCCAGCAGGTCTATGGGCAATGAGCAGTTCTTC. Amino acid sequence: CASRSMGNEQFF.

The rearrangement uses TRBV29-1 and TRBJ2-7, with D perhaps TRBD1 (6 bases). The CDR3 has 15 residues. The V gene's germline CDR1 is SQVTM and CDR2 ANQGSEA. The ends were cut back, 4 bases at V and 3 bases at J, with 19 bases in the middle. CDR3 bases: TGCAGCGTTGGAACAGGGAAGAGGAGAGGCTACGAGCAGTACTTC. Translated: CSVGTGKRRGYEQYF.

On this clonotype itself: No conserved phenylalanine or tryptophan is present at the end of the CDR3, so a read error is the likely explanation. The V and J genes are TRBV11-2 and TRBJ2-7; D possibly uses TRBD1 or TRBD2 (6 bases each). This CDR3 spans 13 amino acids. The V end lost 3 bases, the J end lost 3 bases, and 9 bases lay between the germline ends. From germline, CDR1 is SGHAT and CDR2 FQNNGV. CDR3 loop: CASSFGGLYEQYI. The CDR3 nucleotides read TGTGCCAGCAGCTTTGGGGGGCTCTACGAGCAGTACATC.

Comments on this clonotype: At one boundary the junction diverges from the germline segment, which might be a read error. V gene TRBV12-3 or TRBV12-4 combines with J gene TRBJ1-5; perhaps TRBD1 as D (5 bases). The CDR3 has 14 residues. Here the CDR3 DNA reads TGTGCCGGCAGTCAGGGTTTTGGAAATCAGCCCCAGCACTTT. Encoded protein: CAGSQGFGNQPQHF.

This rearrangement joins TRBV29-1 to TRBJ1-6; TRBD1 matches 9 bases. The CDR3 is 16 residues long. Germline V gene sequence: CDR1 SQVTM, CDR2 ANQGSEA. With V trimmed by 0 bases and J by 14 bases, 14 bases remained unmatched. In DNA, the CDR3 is TGCAGCGTTGAAGATGGGCAGGGGACAGGGAGTTTGACCCTCCACTTT. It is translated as CSVEDGQGTGSLTLHF.